Below, 8 T cell receptor beta chains from the same sample are listed, as sequenced in a study of cytomegalovirus exposure and HLA in healthy donors. Use of 60 Vbeta and 13 Jbeta primers characterized the PCR. The assay was immunoSEQ multiplex PCR, and TCRdb's table has in-frame clones only and misses some. The table has 80,000 to 100,000 clones, around 86% seen once. Material for sequencing was PBMCs. The receptors derive from a female donor in good health and CMV-seropositive.

In its sample, this clone was seen once. The chain links TRBV10-2 to TRBJ2-7; perhaps TRBD1 as D (6 bases). The germline V and J ends were trimmed by 5 bases and 0 bases, with 11 bases remaining between them. The CDR3 runs to 14 residues. CDR1 and CDR2 from the germline V gene are WSHSY and SAAADI. The CDR3 DNA is TGCGCCAGCAGTTTAGGGGGAAGCTCCTACGAGCAGTACTTC. It specifies CASSLGGSSYEQYF.

The rearrangement uses TRBV27 and TRBJ2-1, with D possibly matching TRBD2 (6 bases). From germline, CDR1 is MNHEY and CDR2 SMNVEV (reference sequence). The CDR3 contains 14 residues. Trimming took off 5 bases at V and 3 bases at J, with 11 bases between the two ends. The CDR3 loop reads CASSKGTYYNEQFF. In DNA, the CDR3 is TGTGCCAGCAGTAAGGGGACTTACTACAATGAGCAGTTCTTC.

The V gene is TRBV2, the J gene TRBJ1-1; 7 nucleotides align to TRBD1. J was trimmed by 1 base and V by 5 bases; bases with no gene match: 4. CDR3 length: 14 residues. CDR1 and CDR2 (germline): SNHLY, FYNNEI. CDR3 amino acids: CASSPRTGNTEAFF. For the CDR3, the DNA is TGTGCCAGCAGTCCGCGGACAGGGAACACTGAAGCTTTCTTT.

In this sample, this clone turned up once. The chain joins TRBV27 to TRBJ2-7; TRBD1 matches 7 bases. The CDR3 totals 14 residues. Germline CDR1 reads MNHEY; CDR2 reads SMNVEV (reference sequence). V was clipped by 3 bases and J by 2 bases; unmatched bases: 4. The CDR3, as DNA: TGTGCCAGCAGTTTTGACAGGGTCCCCTACGAGCAGTACTTC. Protein product: CASSFDRVPYEQYF.

This chain links TRBV28 with TRBJ1-1, with 7 bases matching TRBD1. This CDR3 region has 13 residues. Germline CDR1 and CDR2: MDHEN and SYDVKM. Losses at the gene ends were 5 bases for V and 7 bases for J; bases not matched to a gene: 7. The DNA for the CDR3 is TGTGCCAGCAGTGCCCGACAGGGTTTTGAAGCTTTCTTT. This translates into CASSARQGFEAFF.

V and J are TRBV7-6 and TRBJ2-1; 9 nucleotides line up with TRBD1. The germline V gene has CDR1 SGHVS and CDR2 FNYEAQ. J lost 7 bases, V lost 0 bases, and 10 bases had no gene match. The CDR3 has 17 residues. The CDR3 loop is CASSLASTGTGMNEQFF. The DNA of the CDR3 is TGTGCCAGCAGCTTAGCATCGACGGGGACAGGGATGAATGAGCAGTTCTTC.

J is TRBJ1-1 and V is TRBV9; D is unclear. Trimming stripped 0 bases from V and 5 bases from J, with 5 bases between. The CDR3 is 12 residues long. Germline assignment: CDR1 SGDLS and CDR2 YYNGEE. The CDR3 DNA sequence: TGTGCCAGCAGCGTAGTCCTGACTGAAGCTTTCTTT. This encodes CASSVVLTEAFF. Drawing the rest from reference TRBV9 and TRBJ1-1, the complete variable domain is DSGVTQTPKHLITATGQRVTLRCSPRSGDLSVYWYQQSLDQGLQFLIQYYNGEERAKGNILERFSAQQFPDLHSELNLSSLELGDSALYFCASSVVLTEAFFGQGTRLTVV.

The chain couples TRBV2 to TRBJ1-6, with D tentatively TRBD1 (5 bases). The CDR3 sequence is 16 residues long. Germline-derived CDR1 and CDR2 are SNHLY and FYNNEI. Trimming pared 0 bases from V and 10 bases from J, leaving 16 bases between. As DNA, the CDR3 is TGTGCCAGCAGTGAAGCGCTAACAGGCCTGGGGTCACCCCTCCACTTT. It is translated as CASSEALTGLGSPLHF.